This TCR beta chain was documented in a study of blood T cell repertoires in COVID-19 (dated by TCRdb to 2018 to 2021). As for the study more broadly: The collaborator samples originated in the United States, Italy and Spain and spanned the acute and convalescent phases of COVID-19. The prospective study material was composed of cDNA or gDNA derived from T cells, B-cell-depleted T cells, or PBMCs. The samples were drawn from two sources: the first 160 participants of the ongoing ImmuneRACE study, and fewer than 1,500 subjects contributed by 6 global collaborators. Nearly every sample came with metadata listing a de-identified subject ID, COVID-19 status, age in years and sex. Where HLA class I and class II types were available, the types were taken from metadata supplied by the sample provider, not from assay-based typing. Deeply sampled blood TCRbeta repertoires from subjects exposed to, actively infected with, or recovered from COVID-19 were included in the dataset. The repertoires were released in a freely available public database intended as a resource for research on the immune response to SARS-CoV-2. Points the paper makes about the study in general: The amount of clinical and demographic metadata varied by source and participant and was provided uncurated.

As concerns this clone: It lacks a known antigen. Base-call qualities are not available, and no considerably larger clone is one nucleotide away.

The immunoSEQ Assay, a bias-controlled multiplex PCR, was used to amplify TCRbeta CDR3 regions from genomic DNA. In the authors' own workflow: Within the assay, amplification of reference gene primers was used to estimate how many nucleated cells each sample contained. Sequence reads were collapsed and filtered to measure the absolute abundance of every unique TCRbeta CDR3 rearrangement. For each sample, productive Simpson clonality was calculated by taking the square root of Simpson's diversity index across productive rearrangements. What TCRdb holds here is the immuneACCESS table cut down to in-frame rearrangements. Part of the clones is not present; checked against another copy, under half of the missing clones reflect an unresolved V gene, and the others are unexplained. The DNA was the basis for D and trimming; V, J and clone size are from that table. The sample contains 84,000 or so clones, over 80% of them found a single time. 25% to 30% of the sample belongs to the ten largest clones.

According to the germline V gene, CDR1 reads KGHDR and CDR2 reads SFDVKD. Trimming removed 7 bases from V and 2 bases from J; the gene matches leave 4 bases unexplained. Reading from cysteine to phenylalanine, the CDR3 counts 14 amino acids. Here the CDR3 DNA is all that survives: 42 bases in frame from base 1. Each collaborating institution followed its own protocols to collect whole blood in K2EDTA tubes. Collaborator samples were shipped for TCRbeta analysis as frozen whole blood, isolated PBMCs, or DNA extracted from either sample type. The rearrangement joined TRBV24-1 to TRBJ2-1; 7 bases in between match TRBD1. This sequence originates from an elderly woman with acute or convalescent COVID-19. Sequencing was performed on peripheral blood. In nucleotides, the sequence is TGTGCCACCAGCCAAGACAGGGCCTACAATGAGCAGTTCTTC. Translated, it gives CATSQDRAYNEQFF.